The T cell receptor (beta chain) described here comes from a study of cytomegalovirus exposure and HLA in healthy donors. Primers for the PCR totalled 60 Vbeta and 13 Jbeta. How the authors handled the data: As a later analysis found, there were around 86 million unique TCR beta chains, of which roughly 11 million were shared. Measured with immunoSEQ multiplex PCR; TCRdb has only the in-frame clones, and not every one. That table supplies the V and J calls and clone size; D and trimming were determined from the DNA. The sample includes 110,000 to 150,000 clones, roughly 70% of them seen just once. The CDR3 contains 16 residues. CDR1 is LNHDA and CDR2 is SQIVND in the germline V gene (reference sequence). J lost 3 bases, V lost 6 bases, and 10 bases had no gene match.

This TCR came from a man aged 18 to 29 in good health and CMV-seropositive. The sequenced sample consisted of PBMCs. The rearrangement joins TRBV19 to TRBJ1-1, with 10 bases matching TRBD1. The CDR3 DNA reads TGTGCCAGTAGGAGACAGGGGGCGCGTGCTCACACTGAAGCTTTCTTT. It codes for CASRRQGARAHTEAFF.